A selection of T cell receptor beta chains follows, all from one sample in a study of patients and donors after allogeneic stem cell transplantation. A single record per CDR3 protein comes from TCRdb applying MiXCR to the RT-PCR reads. The sample contains 30,000 to 40,000 distinct CDR3 sequences, roughly a third of which appear only once. The sample consisted of blood, either unsorted or a sorted T cell fraction (not recorded which). Receptors originate from a human donor who was either an allogeneic HSCT recipient or a stem cell or donor lymphocyte infusion donor (not recorded which). It is not recorded whose cells these are; they may come from a transplant donor. The CDR3 runs from the conserved cysteine through the conserved F or W. The order of the fields is J gene, clone size, D gene, V gene, CDR3 length, CDR3 DNA, CDR3 protein. D genes are given only for firm matches. Only some rows state a clone size, as once, few, many or a class for expanded clones.

J: TRBJ2-1
size: -
D: -
V: TRBV12-3/TRBV12-4
length: 14
DNA: TGTGCCAGCAGTTTAGCTGACCGCTCACGTGAGCAGTTCTTC
CDR3: CASSLADRSREQFF

J: TRBJ1-1
size: medium-sized
D: -
V: TRBV29-1
length: 13
DNA: TGCAGCGTTGACTACACAGGGAACACTGAAGCTTTCTTT
CDR3: CSVDYTGNTEAFF

J: TRBJ2-5
size: -
D: TRBD2
V: TRBV6-2/TRBV6-3
length: 17
DNA: TGTGCCAGCAGTCACCCGACTAGCGGGGGCCCCCAAGAGACCCAGTACTTC
CDR3: CASSHPTSGGPQETQYF

J: TRBJ1-2
size: many
D: -
V: TRBV7-9
length: 15
DNA: TGTGCCAGCAGCCCGGGACTCAGAGTCCTCTATGGCTACACCTTC
CDR3: CASSPGLRVLYGYTF

J: TRBJ1-6
size: -
D: -
V: TRBV27
length: 17
DNA: TGTGCCAGCAGTTTCCCCCGATCGGGGGGCTCTTATTCACCCCTCCACTTT
CDR3: CASSFPRSGGSYSPLHF

J: TRBJ2-1
size: -
D: TRBD2
V: TRBV6-2/TRBV6-3
length: 16
DNA: TGTGCCAGCCTCAGGTTAGCGGGAGGGACCTACAATGAGCAGTTCTTC
CDR3: CASLRLAGGTYNEQFF

J: TRBJ1-4
size: -
D: -
V: TRBV5-1
length: 15
DNA: TGCGCCAGCACCGTCACCGGCCCTGGGGGTGAAAAACTGTTTTTT
CDR3: CASTVTGPGGEKLFF

J: TRBJ1-6
size: -
D: -
V: TRBV11-2
length: 15
DNA: TGTGCCAGCAGCGTCCACAGGCCCTATAATTCACCCCTCCACTTT
CDR3: CASSVHRPYNSPLHF

J: TRBJ2-7
size: -
D: -
V: TRBV5-6
length: 16
DNA: TGTGCCAGCAGCTTGGGCCCTAGGGCTATTGACTACGAGCAGTACTTC
CDR3: CASSLGPRAIDYEQYF

J: TRBJ2-1
size: few
D: TRBD1
V: TRBV9
length: 21
DNA: TGTGCCAGCAGCGTACTCGTAGCGCGAAACACCGGGACAGGCTCCTACAATGAGCAGTTCTTC
CDR3: CASSVLVARNTGTGSYNEQFF

J: TRBJ2-2
size: -
D: -
V: TRBV6-5
length: 17
DNA: TGTGCCAGCAGTCGCTCCGGGACAAGGGCAAGCCCCGGGGAGCTGTTTTTT
CDR3: CASSRSGTRASPGELFF

J: TRBJ1-6
size: few
D: -
V: TRBV6-5
length: 17
DNA: TGTGCCAGCAGTTATTCCTCAATGGGGGTACTTAATTCACCCCTCCACTTT
CDR3: CASSYSSMGVLNSPLHF

J: TRBJ1-6
size: -
D: -
V: TRBV12-3/TRBV12-4
length: 13
DNA: TGTGCCAGCAGTCCCTCGGAGGGTTCACCCCTCCACTTT
CDR3: CASSPSEGSPLHF

J: TRBJ1-1
size: -
D: -
V: TRBV7-9
length: 14
DNA: TGTGCCAGCAGACCATCCGGGGGGAACACTGAAGCTTTCTTT
CDR3: CASRPSGGNTEAFF

J: TRBJ2-3
size: few
D: -
V: TRBV7-2
length: 13
DNA: TGTGCCAGCAGCTTATCGGTCCGAGATACGCAGTATTTT
CDR3: CASSLSVRDTQYF

J: TRBJ1-5
size: -
D: -
V: TRBV6-2/TRBV6-3
length: 14
DNA: TGTGCCAGCAGTTATGGGGGGATCAATCAGCCCCAGCATTTT
CDR3: CASSYGGINQPQHF

J: TRBJ1-2
size: many
D: -
V: TRBV6-2/TRBV6-3
length: 14
DNA: TGTGCCAGCAGTTACTCGAACAGTAACTATGGCTACACCTTC
CDR3: CASSYSNSNYGYTF

J: TRBJ2-2
size: -
D: -
V: TRBV7-2
length: 12
DNA: TGTGCCAGCTCCGATGGAACCGGGGAGCTGTTTTTT
CDR3: CASSDGTGELFF

J: TRBJ1-3
size: -
D: -
V: TRBV15
length: 13
DNA: TGTGCCACCAGCAGAGGGGTTGGAAACACCATATATTTT
CDR3: CATSRGVGNTIYF

J: TRBJ2-5
size: -
D: -
V: TRBV7-2
length: 15
DNA: TGTGCCAGCAGCTTAGGAGGGAGGGGGTCGGAGACCCAGTACTTC
CDR3: CASSLGGRGSETQYF

J: TRBJ2-1
size: once
D: -
V: TRBV5-1
length: 16
DNA: TGCGCCAGCAGCTCCCCCAGCGCATACACCTACAATGAGCAGTTCTTC
CDR3: CASSSPSAYTYNEQFF

J: TRBJ2-5
size: -
D: TRBD2
V: TRBV7-2
length: 16
DNA: TGTGCCAGCAGCTTACCCGGGACTAGCGAGCAAGAGACCCAGTACTTC
CDR3: CASSLPGTSEQETQYF

J: TRBJ1-1
size: few
D: TRBD1
V: TRBV12-3/TRBV12-4
length: 13
DNA: TGTGCCAGCGGGAGACAGGGGGACACTGAAGCTTTCTTT
CDR3: CASGRQGDTEAFF

J: TRBJ1-1
size: few
D: -
V: TRBV7-9
length: 17
DNA: TGTGCCAGCAGCTTAACCCACCGTGGAGGGTCGGACACTGAAGCTTTCTTT
CDR3: CASSLTHRGGSDTEAFF

J: TRBJ1-1
size: -
D: TRBD1
V: TRBV3-1
length: 14
DNA: TGTGCCAGCAGCCCCGGGAGGGGGCTCACTGAAGCTTTCTTT
CDR3: CASSPGRGLTEAFF

J: TRBJ1-2
size: few
D: TRBD1
V: TRBV7-8
length: 20
DNA: TGTGCCAGCAGCTTAGTAGGGTTTACAGGACACGGGGACAGCCCCTATGGCTACACCTTC
CDR3: CASSLVGFTGHGDSPYGYTF

J: TRBJ1-4
size: few
D: -
V: TRBV20-1
length: 12
DNA: TGCAGTGCAACCGACAGAAATGAAAAACTGTTTTTT
CDR3: CSATDRNEKLFF

J: TRBJ1-6
size: -
D: -
V: TRBV3-1
length: 15
DNA: TGTGCCAGCAGCCATGTGTCCGTGTCGAATTCACCCCTCCACTTT
CDR3: CASSHVSVSNSPLHF

J: TRBJ1-2
size: -
D: -
V: TRBV4-3
length: 16
DNA: TGCGCCAGCAGCCAAACAAACCTGGGGGGGAACTATGGCTACACCTTC
CDR3: CASSQTNLGGNYGYTF

J: TRBJ1-2
size: many
D: TRBD1
V: TRBV7-9
length: 16
DNA: TGTGCCAGCAGCCCAAAGACAGGGCTAAGCGGATATGGCTACACCTTC
CDR3: CASSPKTGLSGYGYTF

J: TRBJ1-1
size: -
D: -
V: TRBV12-5
length: 9
DNA: TGTGGGTACGGGGGTGAAGCTTTCTTT
CDR3: CGYGGEAFF

J: TRBJ1-2
size: few
D: -
V: TRBV6-5
length: 12
DNA: TGTGCCAGCAGTTACGAGGGTGGGGGCTACACCTTC
CDR3: CASSYEGGGYTF

J: TRBJ2-7
size: -
D: TRBD2
V: TRBV13
length: 13
DNA: TGTGCCAGCAGCTTAGAAGCGGGAGACGAGCAGTACTTC
CDR3: CASSLEAGDEQYF

J: TRBJ2-5
size: -
D: TRBD1
V: TRBV7-9
length: 13
DNA: TGTGCCAGCAGCTTGACAGGGGCGGGGACCCAGTACTTC
CDR3: CASSLTGAGTQYF

J: TRBJ2-3
size: once
D: -
V: TRBV29-1
length: 8
DNA: TGCAGCACAGATACGCAGTATTTT
CDR3: CSTDTQYF

J: TRBJ2-5
size: -
D: -
V: TRBV6-4
length: 13
DNA: TGTGCCAGCAGTGAACAGGGTGGAGAGACCCAGTACTTC
CDR3: CASSEQGGETQYF

J: TRBJ2-3
size: -
D: -
V: TRBV20-1
length: 14
DNA: TGCAGTGCTAGAGATCTGATAGGCACAGATACGCAGTATTTT
CDR3: CSARDLIGTDTQYF

J: TRBJ1-1
size: many
D: -
V: TRBV19
length: 14
DNA: TGTGCCAGTTCTTTCGCGGGGGGGAACACTGAAGCTTTCTTT
CDR3: CASSFAGGNTEAFF

J: TRBJ1-5
size: -
D: -
V: TRBV10-3
length: 15
DNA: TGTGCCATCAGTGAGTCGACACTTAACAATCAGCCCCAGCATTTT
CDR3: CAISESTLNNQPQHF

J: TRBJ1-5
size: -
D: -
V: TRBV20-1
length: 12
DNA: TGCAGTGGCAGGTATAGCAATCAGCCCCAGCATTTT
CDR3: CSGRYSNQPQHF

J: TRBJ2-7
size: -
D: TRBD2
V: TRBV19
length: 16
DNA: TGTGCCAGTAGTATCCGGAGCGGGAGACTGCCAAACGAGCAGTACTTC
CDR3: CASSIRSGRLPNEQYF

J: TRBJ2-5
size: -
D: -
V: TRBV27
length: 14
DNA: TGTGCCAGCAGTTCCGGGACGCCTAAGCGGACCCAGTACTTC
CDR3: CASSSGTPKRTQYF

J: TRBJ2-4
size: -
D: -
V: TRBV12-3/TRBV12-4
length: 12
DNA: TGTGCCAGCAGTTCGATCGAAAACATTCAGTACTTC
CDR3: CASSSIENIQYF

J: TRBJ1-2
size: -
D: TRBD1
V: TRBV29-1
length: 13
DNA: TGCAGCGTTCGGGGACAGGGAGCCTATGGCTACACCTTC
CDR3: CSVRGQGAYGYTF

J: TRBJ1-2
size: -
D: TRBD1
V: TRBV20-1
length: 14
DNA: TGCAGTGCTAGAGGGGGACAGGGCCACTATGGCTACACCTTC
CDR3: CSARGGQGHYGYTF

J: TRBJ2-2
size: -
D: -
V: TRBV4-1
length: 15
DNA: TGCGCCAGCAGCCAAGGACAGAGTGGGCACGGGGAGCTGTTTTTT
CDR3: CASSQGQSGHGELFF

J: TRBJ1-1
size: -
D: -
V: TRBV29-1
length: 13
DNA: TGCAGCGTTGAAATGGCGGCGAACACTGAAGCTTTCTTT
CDR3: CSVEMAANTEAFF

J: TRBJ1-2
size: -
D: -
V: TRBV5-1
length: 12
DNA: TGCGCCAGCAGCGACGCGGACTATGGCTACACCTTC
CDR3: CASSDADYGYTF

J: TRBJ2-1
size: -
D: TRBD2
V: TRBV7-2
length: 14
DNA: TGTGCCAGCAGCGTGTCAGCGGGATACAATGAGCAGTTCTTC
CDR3: CASSVSAGYNEQFF

J: TRBJ2-3
size: few
D: TRBD1
V: TRBV4-2
length: 16
DNA: TGTGCCAGCAGCCAAGAAGGGGGACAGGGTATTGATACGCAGTATTTT
CDR3: CASSQEGGQGIDTQYF

J: TRBJ2-2
size: few
D: TRBD1
V: TRBV6-5
length: 15
DNA: TGTGCCAGCAGCACGACAGGGGGTAGAGGCGGGGAGCTGTTTTTT
CDR3: CASSTTGGRGGELFF

J: TRBJ2-1
size: -
D: -
V: TRBV5-1
length: 15
DNA: TGCGCCAGCAGCCCGTTGGGCCTCTCCTACAATGAGCAGTTCTTC
CDR3: CASSPLGLSYNEQFF

J: TRBJ1-1
size: few
D: -
V: TRBV7-2
length: 13
DNA: TGTGCCAGCAGCTTCTTCTTGAACACTGAAGCTTTCTTT
CDR3: CASSFFLNTEAFF